What follows are 8 T cell receptor beta chains derived from one specimen sequenced in a study of T cell responses to AZD1222 COVID-19 vaccine. Assay used: immunoSEQ multiplex PCR; TCRdb lists only in-frame clones, some missing. The table has some 130,000 clones, nearly 90% seen once. The sequencing here drew on peripheral blood, taken 28 days after the second AZD1222 dose. These receptors came from an adult who received the AZD1222 COVID-19 vaccine.

J is TRBJ2-4 and V is TRBV7-9; no firm D call. The CDR3 covers 15 residues. V lost 7 bases and J lost 0, with 13 bases in between. The germline CDR1 and CDR2 sequences are SEHNR and FQNEAQ (reference sequence). CDR3 sequence: CASNRLLGAKNIQYF. DNA for the CDR3: TGTGCCAGCAACCGACTTCTAGGAGCCAAAAACATTCAGTACTTC.

J is TRBJ2-7 and V is TRBV7-9; 8 nucleotides line up with TRBD2. CDR1 is SEHNR, CDR2 FQNEAQ, per germline (reference sequence). The CDR3 consists of 15 residues. The J segment lost 2 bases and the V segment lost 0 bases, leaving 3 bases of the junction unmatched. The CDR3 DNA sequence: TGTGCCAGCAGCTTAGCTGGTAGCGGGGCCTACGAGCAGTACTTC. Its protein product is CASSLAGSGAYEQYF.

Comment on this clone: Other nucleotide sequences in the sample specify the same CDR3. V gene TRBV19 combines with J gene TRBJ1-5; the D is unclear. Trimming left V 3 bases short and J 5 bases short, with 8 bases between. The CDR3 consists of 13 residues. The germline CDR1 and CDR2 sequences are LNHDA and SQIVND (reference sequence). The CDR3 coding sequence is TGTGCCAGTAGTATCCAACTTTATCAGCCCCAGCATTTT. Amino acids: CASSIQLYQPQHF.

This clone was seen once. This chain uses TRBV10-1 with TRBJ1-4, with 9 bases lining up with TRBD1. Trimming at V came to 6 bases and at J to 8 bases, leaving 4 bases not matched to a gene. The V gene's germline CDR1 is WNHNN and CDR2 SYGVQD (reference sequence). The CDR3 spans 13 residues. CDR3: CASSRGQGEKLFF. The CDR3 region has the DNA TGCGCCAGCAGCCGCGGACAGGGGGAAAAACTGTTTTTT.

V usage is TRBV5-6 and J usage is TRBJ1-5; 7 bases are shared with TRBD1. The CDR3 runs to 16 residues. The germline gives CDR1 SGHDT, CDR2 YYEEEE. V lost 7 bases to trimming and J lost 2 bases; unmatched junction nucleotides: 12. DNA of the CDR3: TGTGCCAGCTACCCTTGGAGGGACAGACGCAATCAGCCCCAGCATTTT. This codes for CASYPWRDRRNQPQHF.

The V gene is TRBV7-9, the J gene TRBJ1-4, with 10 bases aligning to TRBD1. This CDR3 is built from 18 residues. Germline V lookup: CDR1 SEHNR, CDR2 FQNEAQ (reference sequence). Germline trimming cut 3 bases from V and 0 bases from J; bases unmatched to any gene: 7. The CDR3 sequence: CASSLTGGAHATNEKLFF. The CDR3 nucleotides are TGTGCCAGCAGCTTGACAGGGGGCGCTCACGCAACTAATGAAAAACTGTTTTTT.

The rearrangement joins TRBV15 to TRBJ2-1, with D possibly matching TRBD2 (6 bases). Germline V gene lookup returns CDR1 LNHNV and CDR2 YYDKDF (reference sequence). V shed 4 bases and J shed 1 base, with 8 bases lying between them. The CDR3 runs 14 residues. CDR3 sequence reads: CATSTGGSYNEQFF. Written as DNA, the CDR3 is TGTGCCACCAGCACCGGGGGATCCTACAATGAGCAGTTCTTC.

The chain is built from TRBV6-1 and TRBJ1-1; a weak D match, TRBD1 (5 bases). V was clipped by 0 bases and J by 5 bases, with 28 bases between them. This CDR3 has 20 amino acids. Per germline, CDR1 MNHNS and CDR2 SASEGT. In nucleotides, the CDR3 is TGTGCCAGCAGTGAAGCGCTTCCGGGGGTGGGTGGCCAACAGCGGACTGAAGCTTTCTTT. This gives the protein CASSEALPGVGGQQRTEAFF.